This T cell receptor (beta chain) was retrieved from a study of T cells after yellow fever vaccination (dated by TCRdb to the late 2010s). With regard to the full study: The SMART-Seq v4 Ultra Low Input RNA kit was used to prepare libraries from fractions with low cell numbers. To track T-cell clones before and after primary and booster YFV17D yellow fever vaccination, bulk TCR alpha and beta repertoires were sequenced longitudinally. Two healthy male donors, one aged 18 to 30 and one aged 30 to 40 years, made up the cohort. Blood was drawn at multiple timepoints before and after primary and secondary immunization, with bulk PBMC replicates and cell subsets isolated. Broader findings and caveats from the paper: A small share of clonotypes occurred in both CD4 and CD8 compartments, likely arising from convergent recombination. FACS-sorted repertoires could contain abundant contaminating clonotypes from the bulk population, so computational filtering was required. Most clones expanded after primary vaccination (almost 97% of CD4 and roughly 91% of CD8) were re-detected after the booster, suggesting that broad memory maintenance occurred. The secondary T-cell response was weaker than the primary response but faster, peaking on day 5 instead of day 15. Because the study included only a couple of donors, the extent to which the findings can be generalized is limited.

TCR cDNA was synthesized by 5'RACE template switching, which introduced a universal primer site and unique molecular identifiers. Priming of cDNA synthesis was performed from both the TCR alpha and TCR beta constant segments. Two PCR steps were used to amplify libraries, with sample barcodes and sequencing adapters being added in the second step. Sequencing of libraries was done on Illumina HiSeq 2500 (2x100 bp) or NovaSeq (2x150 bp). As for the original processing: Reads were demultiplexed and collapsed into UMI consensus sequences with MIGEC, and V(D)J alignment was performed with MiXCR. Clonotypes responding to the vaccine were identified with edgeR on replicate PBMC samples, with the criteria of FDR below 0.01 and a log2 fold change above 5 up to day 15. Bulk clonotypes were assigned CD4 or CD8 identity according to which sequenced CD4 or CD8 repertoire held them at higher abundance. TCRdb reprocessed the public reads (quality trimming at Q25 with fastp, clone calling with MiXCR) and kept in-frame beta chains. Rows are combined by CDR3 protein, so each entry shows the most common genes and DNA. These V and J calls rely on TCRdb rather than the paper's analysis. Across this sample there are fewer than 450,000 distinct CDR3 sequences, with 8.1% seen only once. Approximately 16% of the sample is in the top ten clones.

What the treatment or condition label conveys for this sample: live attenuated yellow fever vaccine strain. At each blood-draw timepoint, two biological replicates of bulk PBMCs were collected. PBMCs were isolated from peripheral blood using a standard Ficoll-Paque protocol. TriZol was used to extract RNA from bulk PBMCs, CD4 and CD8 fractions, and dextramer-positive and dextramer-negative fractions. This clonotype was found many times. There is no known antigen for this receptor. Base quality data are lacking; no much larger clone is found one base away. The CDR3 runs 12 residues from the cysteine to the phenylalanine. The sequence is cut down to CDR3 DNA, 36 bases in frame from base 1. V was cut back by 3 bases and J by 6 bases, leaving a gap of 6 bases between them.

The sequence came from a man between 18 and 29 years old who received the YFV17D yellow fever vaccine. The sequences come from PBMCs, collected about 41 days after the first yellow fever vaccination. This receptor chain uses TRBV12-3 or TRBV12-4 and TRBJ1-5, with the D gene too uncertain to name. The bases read TGTGCCAGCAGTTTTCTCGGTCAGCCCCAGCATTTT. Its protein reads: CASSFLGQPQHF.